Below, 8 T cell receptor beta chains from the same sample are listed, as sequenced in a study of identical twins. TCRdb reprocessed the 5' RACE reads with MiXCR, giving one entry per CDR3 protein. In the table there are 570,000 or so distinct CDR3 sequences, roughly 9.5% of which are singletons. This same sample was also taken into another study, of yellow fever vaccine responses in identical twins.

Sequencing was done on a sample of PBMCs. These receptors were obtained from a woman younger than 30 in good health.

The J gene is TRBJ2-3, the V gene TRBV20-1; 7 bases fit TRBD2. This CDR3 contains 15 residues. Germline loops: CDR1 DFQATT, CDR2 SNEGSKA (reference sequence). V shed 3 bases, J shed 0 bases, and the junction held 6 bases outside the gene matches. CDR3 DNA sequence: TGCAGTGCTAGTCTGGCTAGCGGTAGCACAGATACGCAGTATTTT. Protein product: CSASLASGSTDTQYF.

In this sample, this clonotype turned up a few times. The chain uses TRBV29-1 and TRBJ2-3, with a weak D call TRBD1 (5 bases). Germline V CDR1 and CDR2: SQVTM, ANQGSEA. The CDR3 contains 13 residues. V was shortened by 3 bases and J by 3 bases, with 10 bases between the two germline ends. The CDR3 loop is CSVDGQGTDTQYF. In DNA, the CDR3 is TGCAGCGTTGACGGGCAGGGAACAGATACGCAGTATTTT.

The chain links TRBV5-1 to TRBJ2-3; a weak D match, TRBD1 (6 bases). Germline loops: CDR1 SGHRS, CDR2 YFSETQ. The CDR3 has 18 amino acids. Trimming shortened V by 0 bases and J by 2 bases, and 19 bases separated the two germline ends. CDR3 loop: CASSLAAAGDVDTDTQYF. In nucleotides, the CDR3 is TGCGCCAGCAGCTTGGCCGCGGCAGGGGATGTGGACACAGATACGCAGTATTTT.

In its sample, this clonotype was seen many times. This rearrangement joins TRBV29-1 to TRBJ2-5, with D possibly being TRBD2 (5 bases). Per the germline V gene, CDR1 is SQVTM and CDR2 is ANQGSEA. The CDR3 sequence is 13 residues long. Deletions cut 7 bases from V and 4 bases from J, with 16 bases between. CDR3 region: CSASGAMRETQYF. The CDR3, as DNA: TGCAGCGCCAGCGGCGCAATGAGAGAGACCCAGTACTTC.

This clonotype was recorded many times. CDR3 sequence (DNA): TGCGCCAGCAGTTTAGCGGCCCACAATGAGCAGTTCTTC. This sequence encodes CASSLAAHNEQFF. The V call is TRBV4-3, the J call TRBJ2-1, with D maybe TRBD2 (6 bases). This CDR3 contains 13 residues. Per germline, CDR1 LGHNA and CDR2 YSLEER. V lost 6 bases and J lost 5, with 11 bases in between.

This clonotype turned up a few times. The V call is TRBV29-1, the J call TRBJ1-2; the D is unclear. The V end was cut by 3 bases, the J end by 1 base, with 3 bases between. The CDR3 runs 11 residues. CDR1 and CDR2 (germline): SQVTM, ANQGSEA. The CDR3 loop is CSVDINYGYTF. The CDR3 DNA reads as TGCAGCGTTGATATTAACTATGGCTACACCTTC. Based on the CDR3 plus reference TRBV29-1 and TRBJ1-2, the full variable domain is SAVISQKPSRDICQRGTSLTIQCQVDSQVTMMFWYRQQPGQSLTLIATANQGSEATYESGFVIDKFPISRPNLTFSTLTVSNMSPEDSSIYLCSVDINYGYTFGSGTRLTVV.

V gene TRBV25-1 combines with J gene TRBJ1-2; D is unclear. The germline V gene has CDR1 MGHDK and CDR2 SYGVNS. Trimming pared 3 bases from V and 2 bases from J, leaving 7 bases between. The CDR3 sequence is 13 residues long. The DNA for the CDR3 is TGTGCCAGCAGTGATAGCGTCAACTATGGCTACACCTTC. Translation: CASSDSVNYGYTF.

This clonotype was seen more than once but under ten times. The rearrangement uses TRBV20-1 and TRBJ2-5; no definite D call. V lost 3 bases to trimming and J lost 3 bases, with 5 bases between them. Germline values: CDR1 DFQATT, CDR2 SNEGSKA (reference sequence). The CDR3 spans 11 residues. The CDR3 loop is CSARPEETQYF. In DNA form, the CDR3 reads TGCAGTGCTAGGCCAGAAGAGACCCAGTACTTC.